This T cell receptor beta chain emerged from a study of T cell responses to AZD1222 COVID-19 vaccine. General study findings and limits: Compared with day 0, the breadth and depth of the Spike-specific TCR repertoire rose significantly after two doses of AZD1222.

With regard to this clone: Its target is not known.

CDR1 is MNHEY, CDR2 SMNVEV, per germline (reference sequence). The V end lost 5 bases, the J end lost 6 bases, and 20 bases lay between the germline ends. This CDR3 region has 15 residues. Generated by immunoSEQ multiplex PCR, the TCRdb table keeps only in-frame clones and is missing some. Here the sample spans about 110,000 clones, over 75% being singletons. The sample was peripheral blood, taken on day 0 of AZD1222 vaccination. The TCR comes from an adult in good health. This sequence joins TRBV27 and TRBJ2-7; either TRBD1 or TRBD2 may supply D (7 bases each). The CDR3 nucleotides are TGTGCCAGCAGTCCTTATTTGGGAGGGGGCCGCGAGCAGTACTTC. It is translated as CASSPYLGGGREQYF.